Sequencing of this T cell receptor (beta chain) was carried out in a study of T cell repertoires in cytomegalovirus infection. Via MiXCR, TCRdb re-called the reads, giving one row per CDR3 protein. The table has 450,000 to 550,000 distinct CDR3 sequences, approximately 42% seen once. In regard to this clonotype: The antigen is not known.

This TCR derives from a human donor in good health (CMV status not recorded). Some clones in this sample may be carry-over from other donors' samples. The source was cultured PBMCs, collected from culture after CMV antigen stimulation.

CDR3 bases: TGTGCCAGCAGTTTTGGTGGGGTTGGTCCAGATACGCAGTATTTT. Its protein is CASSFGGVGPDTQYF. This chain joins TRBV7-9 and TRBJ2-3; D is unclear. CDR1 SEHNR and CDR2 FQNEAQ come from the germline V gene (reference sequence). V was cut by 6 bases and J by 4 bases, with 17 bases left in between. This CDR3 is 15 amino acids long.